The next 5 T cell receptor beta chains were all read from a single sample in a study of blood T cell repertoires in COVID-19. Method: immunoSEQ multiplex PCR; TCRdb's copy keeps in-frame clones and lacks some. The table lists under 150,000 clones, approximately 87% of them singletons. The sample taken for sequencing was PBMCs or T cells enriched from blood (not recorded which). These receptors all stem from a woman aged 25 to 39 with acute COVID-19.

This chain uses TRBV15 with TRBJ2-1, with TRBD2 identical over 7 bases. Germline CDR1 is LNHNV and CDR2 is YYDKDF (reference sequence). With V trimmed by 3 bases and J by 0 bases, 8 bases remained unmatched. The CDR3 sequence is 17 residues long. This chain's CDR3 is CATSSRLGGSSYNEQFF. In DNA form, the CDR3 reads TGTGCCACCAGCAGCCGACTGGGCGGGAGCTCCTACAATGAGCAGTTCTTC.

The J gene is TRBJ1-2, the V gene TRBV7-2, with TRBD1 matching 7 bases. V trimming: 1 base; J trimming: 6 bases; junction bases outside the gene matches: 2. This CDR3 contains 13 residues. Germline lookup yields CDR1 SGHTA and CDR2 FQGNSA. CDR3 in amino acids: CASSLGQGDGYTF. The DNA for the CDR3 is TGTGCCAGCAGCTTAGGACAGGGTGATGGCTACACCTTC.

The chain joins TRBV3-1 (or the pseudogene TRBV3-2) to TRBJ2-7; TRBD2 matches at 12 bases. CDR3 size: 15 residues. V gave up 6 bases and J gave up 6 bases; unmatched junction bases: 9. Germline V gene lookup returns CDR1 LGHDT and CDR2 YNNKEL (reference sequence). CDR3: CASRSLTSGSTEQYF. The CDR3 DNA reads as TGTGCCAGCAGGTCCTTGACTAGCGGGAGTACCGAGCAGTACTTC.

In nucleotides, the CDR3 is TGTGCCAGCAGCGTTTCAGGGGGCGAGGCCGGGGAGCTGTTTTTT. Its protein is CASSVSGGEAGELFF. The gene calls are TRBV9 and TRBJ2-2, with 8 bases lining up with TRBD1. CDR3 length equals 15 residues. The V gene end was trimmed by 2 bases and the J gene end by 6 bases; junction bases not matched to a gene: 6. Germline V gene data show CDR1 as SGDLS and CDR2 as YYNGEE.

The CDR3 here is CASSHTSYEQYF. In DNA form, the CDR3 reads TGTGCCAGCAGCCATACTTCCTACGAGCAGTACTTC. The rearrangement uses TRBV6-2 or TRBV6-3 and TRBJ2-7; D not certain. Deletions cut 6 bases from V and 1 base from J, with 7 bases between. Germline CDR1 reads MNHEY; CDR2 reads SVGEGT. CDR3 length: 12 amino acids.